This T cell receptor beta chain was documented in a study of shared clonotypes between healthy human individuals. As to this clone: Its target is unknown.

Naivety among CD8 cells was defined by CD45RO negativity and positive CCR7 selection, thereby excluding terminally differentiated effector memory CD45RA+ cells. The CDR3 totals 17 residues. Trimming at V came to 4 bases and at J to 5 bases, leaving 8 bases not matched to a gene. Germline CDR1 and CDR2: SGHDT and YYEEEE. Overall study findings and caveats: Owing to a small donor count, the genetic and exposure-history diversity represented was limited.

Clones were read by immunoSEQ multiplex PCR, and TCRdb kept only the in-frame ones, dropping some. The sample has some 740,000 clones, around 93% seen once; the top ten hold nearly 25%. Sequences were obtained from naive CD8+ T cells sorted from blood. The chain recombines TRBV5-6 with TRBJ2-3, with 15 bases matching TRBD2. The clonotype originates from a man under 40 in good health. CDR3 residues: CASSLFPGLAGGDTQYF. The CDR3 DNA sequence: TGTGCCAGCAGCCTATTCCCGGGACTAGCGGGAGGAGATACGCAGTATTTT. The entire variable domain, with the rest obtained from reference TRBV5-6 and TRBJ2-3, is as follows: DAGVTQSPTHLIKTRGQQVTLRCSPKSGHDTVSWYQQALGQGPQFIFQYYEEEERQRGNFPDRFSGHQFPNYSSELNVNALLLGDSALYLCASSLFPGLAGGDTQYFGPGTRLTVL.